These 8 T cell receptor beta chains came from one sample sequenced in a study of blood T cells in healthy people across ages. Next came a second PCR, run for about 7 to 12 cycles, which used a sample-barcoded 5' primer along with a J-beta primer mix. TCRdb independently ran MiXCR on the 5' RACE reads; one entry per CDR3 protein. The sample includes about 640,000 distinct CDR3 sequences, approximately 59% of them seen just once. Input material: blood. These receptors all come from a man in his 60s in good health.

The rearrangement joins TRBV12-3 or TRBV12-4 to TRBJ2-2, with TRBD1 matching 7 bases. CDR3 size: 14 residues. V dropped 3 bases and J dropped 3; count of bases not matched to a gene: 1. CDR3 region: CASSFQGDTGELFF. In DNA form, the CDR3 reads TGTGCCAGCAGTTTCCAGGGGGACACCGGGGAGCTGTTTTTT.

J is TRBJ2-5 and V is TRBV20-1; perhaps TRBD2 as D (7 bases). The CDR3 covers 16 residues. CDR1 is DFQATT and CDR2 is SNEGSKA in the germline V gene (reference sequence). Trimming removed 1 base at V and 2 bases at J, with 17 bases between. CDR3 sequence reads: CSARGRDGGPQETQYF. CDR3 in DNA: TGCAGTGCTAGAGGCCGGGACGGGGGGCCGCAAGAGACCCAGTACTTC.

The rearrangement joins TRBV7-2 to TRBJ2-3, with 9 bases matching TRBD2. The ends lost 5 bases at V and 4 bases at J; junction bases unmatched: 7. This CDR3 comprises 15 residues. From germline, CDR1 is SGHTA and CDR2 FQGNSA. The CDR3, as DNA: TGTGCCAGCAGCCCACCGGGACTAGCCCCAGATACGCAGTATTTT. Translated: CASSPPGLAPDTQYF.

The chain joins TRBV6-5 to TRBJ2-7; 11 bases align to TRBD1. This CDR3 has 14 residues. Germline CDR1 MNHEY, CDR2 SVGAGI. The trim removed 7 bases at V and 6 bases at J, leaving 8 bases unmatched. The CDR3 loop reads CASTKGQGVSEQYF. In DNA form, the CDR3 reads TGTGCCAGCACTAAGGGACAGGGGGTATCCGAGCAGTACTTC.

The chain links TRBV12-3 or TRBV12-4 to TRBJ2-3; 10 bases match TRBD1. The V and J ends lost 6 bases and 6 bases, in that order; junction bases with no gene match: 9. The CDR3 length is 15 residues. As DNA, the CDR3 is TGTGCCAGCAGACCCAGACAGGGGGCGGAGGATACGCAGTATTTT. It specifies CASRPRQGAEDTQYF.

The CDR3 DNA sequence: TGTGCCAGCAGCCGTCATAGGGACGGAGGACGCCAAGAGACCCAGTACTTC. It codes for CASSRHRDGGRQETQYF. The chain links TRBV7-7 to TRBJ2-5; D may correspond to TRBD1 or TRBD2 (5 bases each). Trimming took 5 bases from V and 1 from J, leaving 20 bases between them. CDR3 length equals 17 residues. Germline V CDR1 and CDR2: SSHAT, FNYEAQ (reference sequence). Looking up the rest from reference TRBV7-7 and TRBJ2-5 gives the full variable domain: GAGVSQSPRYKVTKRGQDVTLRCDPISSHATLYWYQQALGQGPEFLTYFNYEAQPDKSGLPSDRFSAERPEGSISTLTIQRTEQRDSAMYRCASSRHRDGGRQETQYFGPGTRLLVL.

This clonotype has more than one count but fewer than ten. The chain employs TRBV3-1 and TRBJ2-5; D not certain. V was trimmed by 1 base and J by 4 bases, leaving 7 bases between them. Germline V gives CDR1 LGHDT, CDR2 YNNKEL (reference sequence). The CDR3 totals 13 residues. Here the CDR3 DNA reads TGTGCCAGCAGCCAAGGGGCTCCAGAGACCCAGTACTTC. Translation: CASSQGAPETQYF.

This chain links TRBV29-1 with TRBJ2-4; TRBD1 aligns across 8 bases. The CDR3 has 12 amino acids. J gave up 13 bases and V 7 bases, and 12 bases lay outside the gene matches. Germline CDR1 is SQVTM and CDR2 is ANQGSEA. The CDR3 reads CSGGQGGETQYF. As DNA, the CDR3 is TGCAGCGGCGGACAGGGTGGGGAAACCCAGTACTTC.